This record concerns one T cell receptor beta chain sequence. No antigen is known for it. Qualities for individual bases were not recorded, and no much larger clone is one base off. One collaborating source in Seattle enrolled patients during active infection and followed them longitudinally through the course of disease. Collaborating institutions collected whole blood in K2EDTA tubes following their own protocols. Collaborator samples were shipped for TCRbeta analysis as frozen whole blood, isolated PBMCs, or DNA extracted from either sample type. Including the terminal cysteine and phenylalanine, the CDR3 comprises 16 residues. The CDR3 DNA has 48 bases and is translated from base 1. CDR1 LNHNV and CDR2 YYDKDF were looked up in the germline V gene (reference sequence). Relative to germline, V is 0 bases shorter and J is 2 bases shorter, with 13 bases between their ends. The data are from a study of blood T cell repertoires in COVID-19 (dated by TCRdb to about 2020). Regarding the complete study: Collaborator samples came from the United States, Italy and Spain and covered acute and convalescent phases of COVID-19. The prospective study material was composed of cDNA or gDNA derived from T cells, B-cell-depleted T cells, or PBMCs. Subjects who had been exposed to COVID-19, were actively infected with it, or had recovered from it provided the deeply sampled blood TCRbeta repertoires that made up the dataset. The repertoires were released in a freely available public database meant as a resource for research on the immune response to SARS-CoV-2. Samples came from the ongoing ImmuneRACE study (first 160 participants) plus 1,254 subjects from 6 global collaborators. The sample metadata nearly always contained a de-identified subject ID, COVID-19 status, age in years and sex. Where available, HLA class I and class II types were taken from metadata supplied by the sample provider and were not determined by assay-based typing. Summary of the overall study and its limitations: The amount of clinical and demographic metadata varied by source and participant and was provided uncurated.

TCRbeta CDR3 regions were amplified from genomic DNA using the immunoSEQ Assay, a bias-controlled multiplex PCR. The study's own analysis went as follows. The number of nucleated cells in each sample was estimated from the amplification of reference gene primers within the assay. To quantify the absolute abundance of each unique TCRbeta CDR3 rearrangement, sequence reads were collapsed and filtered. For each sample, productive Simpson clonality was calculated as the square root of Simpson's diversity index across productive rearrangements. Not all clones reach the TCRdb copy of this immuneACCESS table, which keeps in-frame sequences only. Checked studies attribute under half of the gap to unresolved V genes and leave the rest unexplained. V, J and clone size are taken as reported in that table, and D and trimming were inferred from the DNA itself. This sample gives 100,000 to 150,000 clones in total; approximately 86% of them show up just once. Roughly 10% of the sample belongs to the ten largest clones.

Specimen: peripheral blood. The receptor was isolated from a woman in her seventies with COVID-19, enrolled during active disease. The chain was built from TRBV15 and TRBJ1-2; possibly the D gene is TRBD1, per 5 matching bases. The DNA sequence follows: TGTGCCACCAGCAGAGACGGTATAGGGGTGAACTATGGCTACACCTTC. This is translated as CATSRDGIGVNYGYTF.